The sequence of this T cell receptor (beta chain) was determined in a study of immune cell composition in non-small cell lung cancer. Findings and caveats of the study: Squamous lung tumours showed higher top 10 clone scores and clonality than adenocarcinomas. Tumour-associated clones >0.5% occurred in 33% of adenocarcinomas, about four fifths of squamous. Overall clonality, unlike maximal tumour-associated clone frequency, did not predict TIL reactivity.

About this clone: Its antigen is currently unknown.

Template was genomic DNA from frozen, unsorted single-cell suspensions. Data came from immunoSEQ multiplex PCR; TCRdb stores just in-frame clones and leaves some out. Of 11,000 to 15,000 clones in the sample, around 85% were seen once. The CDR3 has 16 residues. Germline CDR1 and CDR2: LGHNA and YNFKEQ. Germline trimming cut 1 base from V and 10 bases from J; bases unmatched to any gene: 6. Specimen: lung tumor tissue. The J gene is TRBJ2-1, the V gene TRBV4-2, with 14 nucleotides matching TRBD2. The TCR was taken from a human donor with non-small cell lung cancer. The CDR3: CASSQVIGTSGGEQFF. The CDR3 DNA reads as TGTGCCAGCAGCCAAGTAATCGGGACTAGCGGGGGCGAGCAGTTCTTC.